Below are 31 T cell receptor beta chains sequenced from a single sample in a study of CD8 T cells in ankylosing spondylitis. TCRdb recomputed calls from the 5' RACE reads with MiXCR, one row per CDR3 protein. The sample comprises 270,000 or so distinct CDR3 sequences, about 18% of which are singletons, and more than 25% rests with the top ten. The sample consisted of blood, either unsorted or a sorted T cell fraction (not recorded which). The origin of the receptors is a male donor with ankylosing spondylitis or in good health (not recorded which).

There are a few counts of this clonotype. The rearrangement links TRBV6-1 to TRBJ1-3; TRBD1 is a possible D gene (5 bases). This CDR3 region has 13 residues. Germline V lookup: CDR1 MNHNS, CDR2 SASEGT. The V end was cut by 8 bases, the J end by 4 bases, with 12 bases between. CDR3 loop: CASGGNRGNTIYF. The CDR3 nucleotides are TGTGCCAGCGGGGGGAATAGAGGAAACACCATATATTTT.

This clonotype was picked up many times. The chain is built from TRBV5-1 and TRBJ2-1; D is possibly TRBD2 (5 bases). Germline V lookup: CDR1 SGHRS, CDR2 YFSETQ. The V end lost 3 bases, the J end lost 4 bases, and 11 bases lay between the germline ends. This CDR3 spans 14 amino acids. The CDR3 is CASSSHDYYNEQFF. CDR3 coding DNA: TGCGCCAGCAGCTCACACGACTATTACAATGAGCAGTTCTTC.

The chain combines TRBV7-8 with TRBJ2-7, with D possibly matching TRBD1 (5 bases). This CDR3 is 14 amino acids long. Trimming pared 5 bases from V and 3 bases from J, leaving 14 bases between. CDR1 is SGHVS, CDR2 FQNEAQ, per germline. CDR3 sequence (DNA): TGTGCCAGCAGCCTATCGACAGAAAACTACGAGCAGTACTTC. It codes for CASSLSTENYEQYF. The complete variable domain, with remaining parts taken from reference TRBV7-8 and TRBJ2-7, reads GAGVSQSPRYKVAKRGQDVALRCDPISGHVSLFWYQQALGQGPEFLTYFQNEAQLDKSGLPSDRFFAERPEGSVSTLKIQRTQQEDSAVYLCASSLSTENYEQYFGPGTRLTVT.

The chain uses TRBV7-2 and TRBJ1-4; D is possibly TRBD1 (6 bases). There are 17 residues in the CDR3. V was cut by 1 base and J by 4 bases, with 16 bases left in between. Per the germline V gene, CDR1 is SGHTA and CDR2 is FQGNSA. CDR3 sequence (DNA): TGTGCCAGCAGCTTAGGGAACCAGGGGCTCCTTAATGAAAAACTGTTTTTT. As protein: CASSLGNQGLLNEKLFF. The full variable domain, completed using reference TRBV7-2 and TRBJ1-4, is GAGVSQSPSNKVTEKGKDVELRCDPISGHTALYWYRQSLGQGLEFLIYFQGNSAPDKSGLPSDRFSAERTGGSVSTLTIQRTQQEDSAVYLCASSLGNQGLLNEKLFFGSGTQLSVL.

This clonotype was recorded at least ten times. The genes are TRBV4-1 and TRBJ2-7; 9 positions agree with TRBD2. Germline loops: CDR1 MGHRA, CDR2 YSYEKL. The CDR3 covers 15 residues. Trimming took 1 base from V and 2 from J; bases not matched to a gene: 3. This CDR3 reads CASSQGPSGTYEQYF. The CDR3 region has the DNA TGCGCCAGCAGCCAAGGGCCTAGCGGGACCTACGAGCAGTACTTC.

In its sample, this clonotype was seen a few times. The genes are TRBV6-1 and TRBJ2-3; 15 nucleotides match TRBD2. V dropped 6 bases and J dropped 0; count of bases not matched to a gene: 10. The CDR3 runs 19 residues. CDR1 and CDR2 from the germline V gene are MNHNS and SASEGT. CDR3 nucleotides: TGTGCCAGCAGAGAGGGACTAGCGGGAGGCTTTTCTAGCACAGATACGCAGTATTTT. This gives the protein CASREGLAGGFSSTDTQYF.

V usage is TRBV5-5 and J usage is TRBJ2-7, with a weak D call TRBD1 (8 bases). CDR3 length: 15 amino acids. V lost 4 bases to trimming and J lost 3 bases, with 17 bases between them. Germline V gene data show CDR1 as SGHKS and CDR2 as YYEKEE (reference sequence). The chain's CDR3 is CASSLDREGHYEQYF. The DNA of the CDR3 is TGTGCCAGCAGCCTGGACAGGGAGGGGCACTACGAGCAGTACTTC.

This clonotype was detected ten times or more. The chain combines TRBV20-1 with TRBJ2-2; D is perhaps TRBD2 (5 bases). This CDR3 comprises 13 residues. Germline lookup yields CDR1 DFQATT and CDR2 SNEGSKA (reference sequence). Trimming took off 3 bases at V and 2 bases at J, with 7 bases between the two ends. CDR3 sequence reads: CSARDFNTGELFF. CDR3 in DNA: TGCAGTGCTAGGGACTTCAACACCGGGGAGCTGTTTTTT.

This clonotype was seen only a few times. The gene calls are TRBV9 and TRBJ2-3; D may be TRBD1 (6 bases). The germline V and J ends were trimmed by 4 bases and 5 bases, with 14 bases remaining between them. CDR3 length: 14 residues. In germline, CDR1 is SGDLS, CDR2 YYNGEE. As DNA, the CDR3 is TGTGCCAGCAGCTCCCAGGGGCAGGGAGATACGCAGTATTTT. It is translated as CASSSQGQGDTQYF.

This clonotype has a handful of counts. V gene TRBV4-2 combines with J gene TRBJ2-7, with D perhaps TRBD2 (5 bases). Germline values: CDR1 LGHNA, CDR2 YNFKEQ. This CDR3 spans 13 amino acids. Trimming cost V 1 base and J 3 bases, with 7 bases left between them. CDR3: CASSQGGHYEQYF. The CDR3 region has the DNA TGTGCCAGCAGCCAAGGCGGGCACTACGAGCAGTACTTC.

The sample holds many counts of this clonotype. The CDR3: CASSVEGTGGTRELFF. CDR3 sequence (DNA): TGTGCCAGCAGCGTAGAGGGCACAGGGGGTACCCGGGAGCTGTTTTTT. The rearrangement uses TRBV9 and TRBJ2-2, with 8 bases identical to TRBD1. Germline assignment: CDR1 SGDLS and CDR2 YYNGEE. V shed 0 bases, J shed 9 bases, and the junction held 10 bases outside the gene matches. The CDR3 contains 16 residues.

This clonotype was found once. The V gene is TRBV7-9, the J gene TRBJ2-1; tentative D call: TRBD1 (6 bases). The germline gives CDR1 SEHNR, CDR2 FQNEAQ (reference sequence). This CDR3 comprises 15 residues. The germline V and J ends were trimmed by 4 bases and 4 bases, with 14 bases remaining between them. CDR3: CASSSSGHGYNEQFF. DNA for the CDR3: TGTGCCAGCAGCTCCTCGGGACACGGATACAATGAGCAGTTCTTC.

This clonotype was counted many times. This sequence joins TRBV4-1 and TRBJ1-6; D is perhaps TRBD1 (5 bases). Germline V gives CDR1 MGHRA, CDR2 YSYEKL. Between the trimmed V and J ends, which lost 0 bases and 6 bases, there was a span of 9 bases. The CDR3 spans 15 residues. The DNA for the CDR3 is TGCGCCAGCAGCCAAGATACAGGCTTTAATTCACCCCTCCACTTT. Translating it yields CASSQDTGFNSPLHF.

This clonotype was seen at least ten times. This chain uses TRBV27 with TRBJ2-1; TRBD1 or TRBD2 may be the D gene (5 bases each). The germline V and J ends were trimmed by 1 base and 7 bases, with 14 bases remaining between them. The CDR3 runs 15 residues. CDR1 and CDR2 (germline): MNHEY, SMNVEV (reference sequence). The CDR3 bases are TGTGCCAGCAGTTTATTGGGCCTAGCAGGGAATGAGCAGTTCTTC. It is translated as CASSLLGLAGNEQFF.

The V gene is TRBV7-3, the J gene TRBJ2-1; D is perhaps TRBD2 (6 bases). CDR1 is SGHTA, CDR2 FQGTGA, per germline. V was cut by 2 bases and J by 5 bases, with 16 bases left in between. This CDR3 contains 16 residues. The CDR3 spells CASSLLQRAVDNEQFF. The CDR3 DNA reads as TGTGCCAGCAGCTTACTCCAGCGGGCGGTAGACAATGAGCAGTTCTTC.

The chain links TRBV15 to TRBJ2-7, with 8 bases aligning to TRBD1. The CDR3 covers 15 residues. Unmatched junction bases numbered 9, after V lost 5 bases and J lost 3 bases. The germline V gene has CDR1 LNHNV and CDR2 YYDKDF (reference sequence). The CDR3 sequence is CATSEYRGLGYEQYF. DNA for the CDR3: TGTGCCACCAGCGAGTACAGGGGGTTGGGCTACGAGCAGTACTTC.

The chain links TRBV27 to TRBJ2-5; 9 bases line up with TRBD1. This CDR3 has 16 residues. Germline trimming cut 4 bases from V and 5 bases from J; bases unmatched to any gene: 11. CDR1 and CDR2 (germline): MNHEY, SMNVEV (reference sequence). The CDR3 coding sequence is TGTGCCAGCAGTTCGGCCGGGACAGGGCTTGTGGAGACCCAGTACTTC. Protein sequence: CASSSAGTGLVETQYF.

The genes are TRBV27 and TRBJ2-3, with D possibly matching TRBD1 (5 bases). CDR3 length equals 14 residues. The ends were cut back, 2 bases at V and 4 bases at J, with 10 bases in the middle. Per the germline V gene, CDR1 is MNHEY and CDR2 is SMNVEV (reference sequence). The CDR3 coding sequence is TGTGCCAGCAGTTTAATAGGGGCTGCAGATACGCAGTATTTT. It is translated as CASSLIGAADTQYF.

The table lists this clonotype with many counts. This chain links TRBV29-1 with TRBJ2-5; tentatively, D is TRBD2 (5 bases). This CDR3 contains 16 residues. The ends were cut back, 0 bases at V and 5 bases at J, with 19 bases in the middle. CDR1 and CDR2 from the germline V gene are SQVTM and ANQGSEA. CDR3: CSVEDLLRDGKETQYF. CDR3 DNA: TGCAGCGTTGAAGATCTCTTACGTGACGGGAAGGAGACCCAGTACTTC.

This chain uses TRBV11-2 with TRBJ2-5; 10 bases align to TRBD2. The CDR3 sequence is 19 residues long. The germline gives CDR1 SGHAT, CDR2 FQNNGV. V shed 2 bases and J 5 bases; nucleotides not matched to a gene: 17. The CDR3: CASSLYPGTSVGLGETQYF. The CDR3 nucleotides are TGTGCCAGCAGCTTATATCCAGGGACTAGCGTGGGGTTGGGGGAGACCCAGTACTTC.

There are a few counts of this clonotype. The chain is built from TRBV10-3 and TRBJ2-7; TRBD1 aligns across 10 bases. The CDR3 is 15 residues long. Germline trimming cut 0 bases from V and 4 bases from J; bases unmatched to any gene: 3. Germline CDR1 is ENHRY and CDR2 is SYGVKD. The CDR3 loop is CAISESGQGVYEQYF. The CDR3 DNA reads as TGTGCCATCAGTGAGTCCGGACAGGGGGTGTACGAGCAGTACTTC.

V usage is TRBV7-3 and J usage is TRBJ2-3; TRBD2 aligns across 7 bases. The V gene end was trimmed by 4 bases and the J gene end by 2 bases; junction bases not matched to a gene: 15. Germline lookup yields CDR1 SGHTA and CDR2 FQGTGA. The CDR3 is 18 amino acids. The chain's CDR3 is CASSSTRDYGEPTDTQYF. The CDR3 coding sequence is TGTGCCAGCAGCTCCACTCGGGACTACGGGGAACCCACAGATACGCAGTATTTT.

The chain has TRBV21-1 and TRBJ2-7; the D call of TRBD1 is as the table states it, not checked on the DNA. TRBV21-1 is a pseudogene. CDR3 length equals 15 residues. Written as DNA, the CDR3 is TGTGCCAGCAGCAAAAAGGACCGGGCATGGTACGAGCAGTACTTC. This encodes CASSKKDRAWYEQYF.

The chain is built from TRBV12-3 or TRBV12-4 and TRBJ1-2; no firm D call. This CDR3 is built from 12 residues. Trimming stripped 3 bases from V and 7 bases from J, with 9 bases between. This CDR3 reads CASSFREPGYTF. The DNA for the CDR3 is TGTGCCAGCAGTTTTAGAGAACCTGGCTACACCTTC.

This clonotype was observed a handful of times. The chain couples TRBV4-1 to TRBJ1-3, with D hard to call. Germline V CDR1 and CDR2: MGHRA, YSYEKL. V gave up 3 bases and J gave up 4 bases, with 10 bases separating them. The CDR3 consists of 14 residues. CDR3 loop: CASSHSVQGNTIYF. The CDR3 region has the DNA TGCGCCAGCAGCCACTCCGTCCAGGGAAACACCATATATTTT.

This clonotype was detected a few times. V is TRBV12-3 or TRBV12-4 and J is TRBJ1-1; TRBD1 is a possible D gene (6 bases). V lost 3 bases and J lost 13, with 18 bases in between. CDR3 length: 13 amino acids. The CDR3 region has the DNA TGTGCCAGCAGTTTGAACAGGGCCCCTGAGGGTTTCTTT. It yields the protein CASSLNRAPEGFF.

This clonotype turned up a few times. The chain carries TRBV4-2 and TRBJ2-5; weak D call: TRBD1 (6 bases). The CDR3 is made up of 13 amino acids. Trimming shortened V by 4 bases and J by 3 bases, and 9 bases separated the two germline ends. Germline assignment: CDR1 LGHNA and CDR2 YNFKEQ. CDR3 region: CASSRTEEETQYF. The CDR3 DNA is TGTGCCAGCAGCCGGACAGAAGAAGAGACCCAGTACTTC.

The CDR3, as DNA: TGTGCCAGCCGTCCCCTATCCGGAGAGCAGTACTTC. Translation gives CASRPLSGEQYF. The V call is TRBV13, the J call TRBJ2-7; unclear D gene. The ends were cut back, 8 bases at V and 7 bases at J, with 15 bases in the middle. The germline V gene has CDR1 PRHDT and CDR2 FYEKMQ (reference sequence). The CDR3 spans 12 residues.

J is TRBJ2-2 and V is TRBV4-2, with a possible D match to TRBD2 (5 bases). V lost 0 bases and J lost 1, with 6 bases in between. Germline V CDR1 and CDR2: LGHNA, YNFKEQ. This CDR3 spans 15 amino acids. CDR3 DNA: TGTGCCAGCAGCCAAGACGGACTGAACACCGGGGAGCTGTTTTTT. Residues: CASSQDGLNTGELFF.

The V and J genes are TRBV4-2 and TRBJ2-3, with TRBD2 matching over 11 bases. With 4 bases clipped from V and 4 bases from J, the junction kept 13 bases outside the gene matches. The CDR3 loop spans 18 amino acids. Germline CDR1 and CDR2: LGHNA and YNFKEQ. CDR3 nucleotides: TGTGCCAGCAGCCCTCTAACACTTGGGACTAGCGGCCCAGATACGCAGTATTTT. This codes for CASSPLTLGTSGPDTQYF.

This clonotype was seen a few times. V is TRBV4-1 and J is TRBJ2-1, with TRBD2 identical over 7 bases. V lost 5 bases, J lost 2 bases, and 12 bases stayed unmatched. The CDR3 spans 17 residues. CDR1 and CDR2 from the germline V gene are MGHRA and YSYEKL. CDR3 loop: CASSAMPGLGAYNEQFF. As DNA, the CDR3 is TGCGCCAGCAGCGCAATGCCTGGACTAGGTGCCTACAATGAGCAGTTCTTC.